Sequencing of this TCR beta chain was carried out in a study of neurological immune-mediated disorders. The CDR3 runs 15 residues. V was pared by 1 base and J by 8 bases, with 14 bases between. CDR1 and CDR2 (germline): WSHSY, SAAADI. Over 200 million TCR-beta sequences, together covering 15-18 subjects, were produced by every individual sequencing run that was carried out. TCRdb re-called the 5' RACE reads through MiXCR, storing one row per CDR3 protein. The data contain more than 50,000 distinct CDR3 sequences, 4% to 6% of them singletons. By proportion, this clonotype is medium-sized (0.01 to 0.1%).

V gene TRBV10-2 combines with J gene TRBJ1-4, with no clear D. Sequencing was performed on PBMCs. This sequence was found in a woman aged 25 to 39 with multiple sclerosis. The CDR3 region is CASSEWTVVQEKLFF. DNA of the CDR3: TGCGCCAGCAGTGAGTGGACCGTGGTTCAAGAAAAACTGTTTTTT.